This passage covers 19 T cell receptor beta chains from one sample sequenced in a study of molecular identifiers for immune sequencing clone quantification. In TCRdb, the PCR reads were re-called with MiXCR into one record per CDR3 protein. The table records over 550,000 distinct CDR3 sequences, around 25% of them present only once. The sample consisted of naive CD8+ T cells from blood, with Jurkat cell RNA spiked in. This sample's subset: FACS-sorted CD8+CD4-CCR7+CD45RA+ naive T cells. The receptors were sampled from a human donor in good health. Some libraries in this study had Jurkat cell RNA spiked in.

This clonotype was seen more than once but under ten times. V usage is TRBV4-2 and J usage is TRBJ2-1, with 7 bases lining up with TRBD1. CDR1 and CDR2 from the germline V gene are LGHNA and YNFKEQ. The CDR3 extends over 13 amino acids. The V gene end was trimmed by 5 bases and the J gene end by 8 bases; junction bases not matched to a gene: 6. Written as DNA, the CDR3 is TGTGCCAGCAGCGCCGACAGGGCCTATGAGCAGTTCTTC. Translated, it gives CASSADRAYEQFF.

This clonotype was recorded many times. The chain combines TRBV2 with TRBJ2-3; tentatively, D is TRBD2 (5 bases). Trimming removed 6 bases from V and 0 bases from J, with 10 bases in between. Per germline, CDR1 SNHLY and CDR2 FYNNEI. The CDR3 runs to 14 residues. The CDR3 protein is CASRRVSSTDTQYF. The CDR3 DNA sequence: TGTGCCAGCAGGAGGGTATCTAGCACAGATACGCAGTATTTT. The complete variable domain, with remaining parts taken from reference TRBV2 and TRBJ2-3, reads EPEVTQTPSHQVTQMGQEVILRCVPISNHLYFYWYRQILGQKVEFLVSFYNNEISEKSEIFDDQFSVERPDGSNFTLKIRSTKLEDSAMYFCASRRVSSTDTQYFGPGTRLTVL.

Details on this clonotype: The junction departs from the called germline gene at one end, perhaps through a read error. The CDR3 sequence: CASRQTEFTLNTEAYF. DNA of the CDR3: TGTGCCAGCAGGCAGACAGAGTTCACCCTAAACACTGAAGCTTACTTT. This rearrangement joins TRBV11-2 to TRBJ1-1; D perhaps matches TRBD1 (5 bases). The CDR3 consists of 16 residues. Germline CDR1 SGHAT, CDR2 FQNNGV. Combining the CDR3 with reference TRBV11-2 and TRBJ1-1 gives the whole variable domain EAGVAQSPRYKIIEKRQSVAFWCNPISGHATLYWYQQILGQGPKLLIQFQNNGVVDDSQLPKDRFSAERLKGVDSTLKIQPAKLEDSAVYLCASRQTEFTLNTEAYFGQGTRLTVV.

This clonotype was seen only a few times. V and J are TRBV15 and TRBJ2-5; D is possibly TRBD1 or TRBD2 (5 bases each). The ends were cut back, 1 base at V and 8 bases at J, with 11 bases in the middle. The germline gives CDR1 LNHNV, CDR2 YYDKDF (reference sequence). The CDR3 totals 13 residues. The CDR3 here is CATSRGGAPTQYF. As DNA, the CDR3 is TGTGCCACCAGCAGAGGAGGGGCCCCCACCCAGTACTTC.

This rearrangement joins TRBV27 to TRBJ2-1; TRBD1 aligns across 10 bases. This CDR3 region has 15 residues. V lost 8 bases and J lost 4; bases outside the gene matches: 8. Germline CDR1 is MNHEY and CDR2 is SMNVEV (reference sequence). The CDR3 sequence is CASGRQGAGYNEQFF. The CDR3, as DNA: TGTGCCAGCGGTCGACAGGGGGCTGGTTACAATGAGCAGTTCTTC.

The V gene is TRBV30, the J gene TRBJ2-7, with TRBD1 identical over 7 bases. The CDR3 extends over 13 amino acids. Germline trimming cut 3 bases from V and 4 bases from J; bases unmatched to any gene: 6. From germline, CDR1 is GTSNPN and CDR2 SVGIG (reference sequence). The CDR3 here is CAWSPSQGYEQYF. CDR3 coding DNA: TGTGCCTGGAGCCCATCACAGGGGTACGAGCAGTACTTC.

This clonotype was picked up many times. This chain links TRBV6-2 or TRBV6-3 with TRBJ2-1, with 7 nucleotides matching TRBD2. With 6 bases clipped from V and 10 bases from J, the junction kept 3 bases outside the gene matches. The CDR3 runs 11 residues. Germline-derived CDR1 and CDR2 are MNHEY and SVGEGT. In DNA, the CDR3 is TGTGCCAGCAGCTATAGCGGGGAGCAGTTCTTC. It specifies CASSYSGEQFF.

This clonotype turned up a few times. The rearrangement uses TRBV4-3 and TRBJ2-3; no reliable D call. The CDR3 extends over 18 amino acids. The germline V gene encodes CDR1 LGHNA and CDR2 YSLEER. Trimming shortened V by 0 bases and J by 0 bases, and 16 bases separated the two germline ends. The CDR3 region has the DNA TGCGCCAGCAGCCAAGAAAATCTCGGGCTTGGAAGCACAGATACGCAGTATTTT. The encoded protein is CASSQENLGLGSTDTQYF.

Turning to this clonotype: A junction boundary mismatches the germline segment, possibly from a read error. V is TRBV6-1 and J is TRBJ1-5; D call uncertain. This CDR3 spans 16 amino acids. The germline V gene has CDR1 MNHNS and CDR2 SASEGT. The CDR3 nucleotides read TGTACCAGCAGTGAATGGATAGGGAAAGGAAATCAGCCCCAGCATTTT. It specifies CTSSEWIGKGNQPQHF.

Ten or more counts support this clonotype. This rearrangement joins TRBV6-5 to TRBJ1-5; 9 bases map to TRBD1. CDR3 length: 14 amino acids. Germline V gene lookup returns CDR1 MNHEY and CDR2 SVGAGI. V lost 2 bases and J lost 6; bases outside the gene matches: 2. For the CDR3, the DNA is TGTGCCAGCAGTTACAAGGGACAGGGTCAGCCCCAGCATTTT. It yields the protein CASSYKGQGQPQHF.

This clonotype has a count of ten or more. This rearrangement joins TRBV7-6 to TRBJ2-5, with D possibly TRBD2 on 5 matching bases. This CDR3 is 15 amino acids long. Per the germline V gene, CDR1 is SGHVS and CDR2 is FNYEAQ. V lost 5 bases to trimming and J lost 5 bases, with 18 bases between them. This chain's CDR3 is CASSGRDSPRETQYF. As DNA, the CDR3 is TGTGCCAGCAGCGGACGGGATTCACCCCGGGAGACCCAGTACTTC. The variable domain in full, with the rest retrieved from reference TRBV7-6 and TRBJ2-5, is GAGVSQSPRYKVTKRGQDVALRCDPISGHVSLYWYRQALGQGPEFLTYFNYEAQQDKSGLPNDRFSAERPEGSISTLTIQRTEQRDSAMYRCASSGRDSPRETQYFGPGTRLLVL.

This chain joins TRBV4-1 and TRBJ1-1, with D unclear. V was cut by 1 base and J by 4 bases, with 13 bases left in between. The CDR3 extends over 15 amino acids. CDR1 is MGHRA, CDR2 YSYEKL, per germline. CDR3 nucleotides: TGCGCCAGCAGCCAAGGTCCCTCCCTGGGCACTGAAGCTTTCTTT. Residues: CASSQGPSLGTEAFF.

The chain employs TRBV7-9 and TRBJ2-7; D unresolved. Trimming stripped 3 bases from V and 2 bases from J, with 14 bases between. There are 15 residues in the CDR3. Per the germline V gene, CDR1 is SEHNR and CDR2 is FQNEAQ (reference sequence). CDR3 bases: TGTGCCAGCAGCTTTCCTGGCGGCGGTACCTACGAGCAGTACTTC. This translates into CASSFPGGGTYEQYF.

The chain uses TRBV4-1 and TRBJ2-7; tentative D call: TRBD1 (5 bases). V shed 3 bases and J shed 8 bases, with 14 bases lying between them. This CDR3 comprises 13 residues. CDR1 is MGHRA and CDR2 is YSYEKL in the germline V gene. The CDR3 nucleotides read TGCGCCAGCAGCCAGTATACAGGTTACCAGCAGTACTTC. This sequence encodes CASSQYTGYQQYF.

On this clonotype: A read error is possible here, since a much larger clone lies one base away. The CDR3 protein is CASSPIDWGDTEAFF. The CDR3 nucleotides read TGTGCCAGCAGCCCGATAGACTGGGGGGACACTGAAGCTTTCTTT. This chain connects TRBV7-6 to TRBJ1-1; weak D call: TRBD1 (5 bases). The CDR3 spans 15 residues. The germline gives CDR1 SGHVS, CDR2 FNYEAQ. Trimming stripped 5 bases from V and 3 bases from J, with 16 bases between.

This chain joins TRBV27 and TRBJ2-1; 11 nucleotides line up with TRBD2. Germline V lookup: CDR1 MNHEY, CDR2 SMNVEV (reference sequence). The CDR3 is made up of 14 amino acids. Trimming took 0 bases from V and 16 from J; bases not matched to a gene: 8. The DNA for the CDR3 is TGTGCCAGCAGTTTATCGTTACTAGCGGGAGATCGCTTCTTC. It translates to CASSLSLLAGDRFF.

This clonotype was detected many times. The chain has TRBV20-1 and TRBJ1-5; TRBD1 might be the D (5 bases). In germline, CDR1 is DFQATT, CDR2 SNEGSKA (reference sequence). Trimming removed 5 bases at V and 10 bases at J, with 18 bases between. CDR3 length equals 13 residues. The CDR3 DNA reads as TGCAGTGCTCGGGACGGCTATTTGTTACCCCAGCATTTT. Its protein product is CSARDGYLLPQHF.

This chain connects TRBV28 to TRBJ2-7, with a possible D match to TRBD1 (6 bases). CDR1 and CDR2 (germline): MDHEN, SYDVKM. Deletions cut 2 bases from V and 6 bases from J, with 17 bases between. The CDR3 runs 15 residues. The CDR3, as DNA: TGTGCCAGCAGTTTAAGGACAGAGGTGTCGGCCGAGCAGTACTTC. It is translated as CASSLRTEVSAEQYF.

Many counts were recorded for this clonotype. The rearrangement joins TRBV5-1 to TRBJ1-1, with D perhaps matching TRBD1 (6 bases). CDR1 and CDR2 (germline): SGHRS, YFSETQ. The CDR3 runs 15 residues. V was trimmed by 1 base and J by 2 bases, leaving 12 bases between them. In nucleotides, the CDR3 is TGCGCCAGCAGCTTGCTTAAGGGGGGCAACACTGAAGCTTTCTTT. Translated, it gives CASSLLKGGNTEAFF.